This TCR beta chain was sequenced for a study of radiotherapy plus CTLA-4 blockade in lung cancer. About the research overall: Patients showed objective responses in under 20% of cases, and disease control was achieved by 25% to 35%.

Comment on this clone: Its specificity is not known.

The protocol was immunoSEQ multiplex PCR, while the TCRdb copy is restricted to in-frame clones and leaves out a portion. This table has roughly 110,000 clones, about 83% appearing once. Points from the study as a whole: Clones of tumor-derived TCRs expanded in blood after radiotherapy plus ipilimumab.

The source was peripheral blood, collected from a patient treated with radiotherapy plus ipilimumab. This clonotype originated in a human donor with non-small cell lung cancer that progressed on radiotherapy plus ipilimumab. Some clones in this sample may be carry-over from other donors' samples.

The CDR3 reads CASSLPGLAGEETQYF. CDR3 in DNA: TGTGCCAGCAGCTTGCCGGGGCTAGCGGGGGAAGAGACCCAGTACTTC. The gene calls are TRBV5-6 and TRBJ2-5; 10 bases fit TRBD2. The CDR3 consists of 16 residues. J gave up 3 bases and V 1 base, and 6 bases lay outside the gene matches. The germline V gene encodes CDR1 SGHDT and CDR2 YYEEEE.